This T cell receptor beta chain derives from a study of Ad26.COV2.S vaccination and SARS-CoV-2 variants. Germline assignment: CDR1 SNHLY and CDR2 FYNNEI. The ends were cut back, 5 bases at V and 5 bases at J, with 15 bases in the middle. This CDR3 spans 14 amino acids. Treatment denoted: over 15 received Ad26.COV2.S at low or high dose, single or two shots; roughly 5 received placebo; per-sample allocation not given. Material that was analyzed had been drawn on day 63 after the first vaccine or placebo injection. Assay used: immunoSEQ multiplex PCR; TCRdb lists only in-frame clones, some missing. Of about 440,000 clones listed, less than 95% are singletons.

The V gene is TRBV2, the J gene TRBJ1-1; weak D call: TRBD1 (5 bases). The source is a person between 18 and 65 years old who received the Ad26.COV2.S COVID-19 vaccine or a placebo. This sample comprised peripheral blood, obtained in a trial of Ad26.COV2.S vaccine versus placebo. CDR3: CASSPPGGGTEAFF. CDR3 bases: TGTGCCAGCAGTCCCCCCGGGGGAGGGACTGAAGCTTTCTTT.